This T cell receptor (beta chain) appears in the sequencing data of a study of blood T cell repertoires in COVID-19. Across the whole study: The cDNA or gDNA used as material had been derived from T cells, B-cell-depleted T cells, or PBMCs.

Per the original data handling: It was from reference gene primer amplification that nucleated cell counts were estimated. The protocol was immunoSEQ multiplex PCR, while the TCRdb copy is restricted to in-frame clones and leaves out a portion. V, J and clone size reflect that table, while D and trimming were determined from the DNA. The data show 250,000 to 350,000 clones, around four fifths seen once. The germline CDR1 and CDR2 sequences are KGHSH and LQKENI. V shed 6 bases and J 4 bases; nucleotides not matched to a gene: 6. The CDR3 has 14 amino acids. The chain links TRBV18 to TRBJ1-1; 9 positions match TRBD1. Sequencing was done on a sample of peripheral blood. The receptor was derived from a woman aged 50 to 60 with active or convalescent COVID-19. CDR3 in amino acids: CASSFGTGRTEAFF. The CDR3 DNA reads TGTGCCAGCTCGTTCGGGACAGGGCGCACTGAAGCTTTCTTT.